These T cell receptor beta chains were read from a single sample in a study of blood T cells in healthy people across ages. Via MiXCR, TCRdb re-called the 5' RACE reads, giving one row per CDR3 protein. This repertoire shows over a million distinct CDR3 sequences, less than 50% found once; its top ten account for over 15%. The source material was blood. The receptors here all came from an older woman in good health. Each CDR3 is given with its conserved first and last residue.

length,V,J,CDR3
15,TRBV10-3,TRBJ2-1,CAIRPPGSSYNEQFF
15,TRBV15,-,CATSKEPGGLDEQYF
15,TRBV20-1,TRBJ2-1,CSAPRGERIYNEQFF
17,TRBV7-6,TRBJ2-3,CASSLRSLGQSTDTQYF
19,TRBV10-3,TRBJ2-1,CAISERLAGGPYPPNEQFF
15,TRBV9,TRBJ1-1,CASSVGLARNTEAFF
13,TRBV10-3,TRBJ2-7,CAIRATGAAEQYF
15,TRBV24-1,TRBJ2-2,CATSDYYRDTGELFF
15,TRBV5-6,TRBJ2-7,CASSLEGFPLAEQYF
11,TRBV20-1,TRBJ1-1,CSVTGSTEAFF
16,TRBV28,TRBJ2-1,CASSLIRSTSYNEQFF